The 26 T cell receptor beta chains in this list originate from one sample, sequenced in a study of Graves' ophthalmopathy and Graves' hyperthyroidism listed by TCRdb under 2018. These reads were obtained on an Illumina HiSeq 2000. For repertoire sequencing, the TCR beta CDR3 regions were amplified from RNA transcripts. A first-round RT-PCR used HTBI primers with the Qiagen OneStep RT-PCR kit, followed by a second-round multiplex PCR, size selection and purification. TCRdb cleaned the public reads at Q25 with fastp, built clones with MiXCR and kept in-frame beta chains. Rows are unified per CDR3 protein, each entry keeping the most common DNA and genes. The sample yields around 590,000 distinct CDR3 sequences; under 45% were counted once. The top ten hold about 4.1% of the sample. The specimen was peripheral blood or thyroid tissue (not recorded which). These receptors were collected from an adult man with Graves' hyperthyroidism.

The chain combines TRBV10-3 with TRBJ2-7; 7 bases agree with TRBD1. The CDR3 has 16 amino acids. CDR1 and CDR2 (germline): ENHRY, SYGVKD. The ends lost 6 bases at V and 4 bases at J; junction bases unmatched: 15. DNA for the CDR3: TGTGCCATCAGAGACACAGGGGCGCGGAGACAATACGAGCAGTACTTC. This translates into CAIRDTGARRQYEQYF.

This clonotype was seen more than once but under ten times. The genes are TRBV6-5 and TRBJ1-1; TRBD1 is a possible D gene (6 bases). V gave up 2 bases and J gave up 0 bases, with 10 bases separating them. This CDR3 has 15 residues. CDR1 is MNHEY, CDR2 SVGAGI, per germline. As DNA, the CDR3 is TGTGCCAGCAGTTACGAGGACAGATTGAACACTGAAGCTTTCTTT. Its translation is CASSYEDRLNTEAFF.

The chain has TRBV7-2 and TRBJ2-7, with TRBD2 identical over 7 bases. The DNA end is a closer match to TRBJ2-1, so the J assignment may be wrong. CDR1 is SGHTA and CDR2 is FQGNSA in the germline V gene. CDR3 length equals 15 residues. The CDR3 loop reads CASIESSGSYNEQFF. CDR3 DNA: TGTGCCAGCATCGAATCTAGCGGATCATACAATGAGCAGTTCTTC.

Of note for this clonotype: A much larger clonotype is one base distant, so this may be a read error. The chain carries TRBV7-8 and TRBJ1-5; 9 bases fit TRBD1. CDR1 is SGHVS, CDR2 FQNEAQ, per germline. This CDR3 has 17 amino acids. V was pared by 5 bases and J by 5 bases, with 13 bases of the junction left unmatched. CDR3 region: CASSRERGQGRDQPQHF. The DNA of the CDR3 is TGTGCCAGCAGCCGAGAAAGGGGACAGGGTCGCGATCAGCCCCAGCATTTT.

The chain recombines TRBV29-1 with TRBJ2-7, with 9 bases aligning to TRBD1. TRBJ2-1 matches the DNA end more closely, so the J call is doubtful. The CDR3 runs 13 residues. The germline V gene has CDR1 SQVTM and CDR2 ANQGSEA. The CDR3 is CSVRGTGLNEQFF. The CDR3 nucleotides read TGCAGCGTCCGCGGGACAGGGTTGAATGAGCAGTTCTTC.

A note on this clonotype: This may be a read error, as it is one base from a much larger clone. The V call is TRBV19, the J call TRBJ1-2; D is uncertain. This CDR3 has 14 residues. Germline-derived CDR1 and CDR2 are LNHDA and SQIVND (reference sequence). CDR3 region: CASSPRTASYDYTF. The CDR3 coding sequence is TGTGCCAGTAGTCCTCGGACCGCTAGCTATGACTACACCTTC. Combining the CDR3 with reference TRBV19 and TRBJ1-2 gives the whole variable domain DGGITQSPKYLFRKEGQNVTLSCEQNLNHDAMYWYRQDPGQGLRLIYYSQIVNDFQKGDIAEGYSVSREKKESFPLTVTSAQKNPTAFYLCASSPRTASYDYTFGSGTRLTVV.

This rearrangement joins TRBV5-8 to TRBJ2-2; 8 bases are a match to TRBD2. Trimming took 1 base from V and 3 from J; bases not matched to a gene: 5. The CDR3 is 16 amino acids. In germline, CDR1 is SGHTS, CDR2 YDEGEE. The CDR3 coding sequence is TGTGCCAGCAGCTTGCCAGCGGGGGTCGACACCGGGGAGCTGTTTTTT. Translated: CASSLPAGVDTGELFF.

This clonotype occurred a few times. The CDR3 region has the DNA TGCGCCAGCAGCTGGGACAGGGGAGTCGGAAATGAGGGCACTGAAGCTTTCTTT. It codes for CASSWDRGVGNEGTEAFF. This chain connects TRBV5-1 to TRBJ1-1; TRBD1 matches 10 bases. This CDR3 contains 18 residues. Germline trimming cut 3 bases from V and 4 bases from J; bases unmatched to any gene: 15. The V gene's germline CDR1 is SGHRS and CDR2 YFSETQ.

At least ten counts were recorded for this clonotype. The chain has TRBV20-1 and TRBJ1-1; D is perhaps TRBD1 (6 bases). This CDR3 spans 15 amino acids. V shed 6 bases and J shed 5 bases, with 22 bases lying between them. In germline, CDR1 is DFQATT, CDR2 SNEGSKA (reference sequence). The CDR3: CSARAGGPPSTEAFF. CDR3 DNA sequence: TGCAGTGCAAGGGCCGGGGGCCCCCCGAGTACTGAAGCTTTCTTT.

This clonotype was detected many times. The chain employs TRBV20-1 and TRBJ2-7, with D unresolved. CDR1 and CDR2 (germline): DFQATT, SNEGSKA (reference sequence). CDR3 length: 13 residues. The ends were cut back, 3 bases at V and 0 bases at J, with 9 bases in the middle. CDR3 protein: CSARGHDSYEQYF. Written as DNA, the CDR3 is TGCAGTGCTAGGGGCCACGACTCCTACGAGCAGTACTTC.

This clonotype was counted only a few times. This rearrangement joins TRBV18 to TRBJ1-1; D is possibly TRBD1 (5 bases). This CDR3 has 11 residues. The V gene's germline CDR1 is KGHSH and CDR2 LQKENI. The V and J ends lost 3 bases and 11 bases respectively, with 10 bases between them. For the CDR3, the DNA is TGTGCCAGCTCACCGGGGGTTGAGGCTTTCTTT. Residues: CASSPGVEAFF.

This chain joins TRBV10-3 and TRBJ2-7; TRBD1 is a possible D gene (5 bases). CDR1 is ENHRY, CDR2 SYGVKD, per germline. The length of the CDR3 is 10 residues. Trimming removed 10 bases from V and 9 bases from J, with 13 bases in between. This CDR3 is CATGADGQYF. CDR3 nucleotides: TGTGCCACTGGGGCTGACGGGCAGTACTTC.

This rearrangement joins TRBV7-9 to TRBJ1-1; maybe TRBD1 (6 bases). CDR1 and CDR2 from the germline V gene are SEHNR and FQNEAQ (reference sequence). This CDR3 is 14 amino acids long. The V and J ends lost 4 bases and 5 bases respectively, with 14 bases between them. CDR3 in amino acids: CASSSSGGRTEAFF. In DNA form, the CDR3 reads TGTGCCAGCAGCTCAAGCGGGGGGCGGACTGAAGCTTTCTTT.

This clonotype has a count of ten or more. This chain connects TRBV10-3 to TRBJ2-2, with 9 bases matching TRBD2. V gave up 0 bases and J gave up 0 bases; unmatched junction bases: 5. CDR3 length: 18 residues. In germline, CDR1 is ENHRY, CDR2 SYGVKD. CDR3 DNA sequence: TGTGCCATCAGTGAGTCGACGCCTAGCGGGGCGAACACCGGGGAGCTGTTTTTT. Translated: CAISESTPSGANTGELFF.

As to this clonotype: One base away lies a much larger clone, so this may be a sequencing read error. J is TRBJ2-7 and V is TRBV29-1, with D possibly being TRBD2 (6 bases). This CDR3 has 14 amino acids. The V end was cut by 4 bases, the J end by 2 bases, with 15 bases between. Germline values: CDR1 SQVTM, CDR2 ANQGSEA. CDR3 sequence: CSVGRGGGTYEQYF. The CDR3 DNA follows: TGCAGCGTTGGAAGGGGCGGAGGGACCTACGAGCAGTACTTC.

The gene calls are TRBV24-1 and TRBJ2-3; no clear D gene. V was clipped by 0 bases and J by 0 bases, with 3 bases between them. The CDR3 is 14 residues long. CDR1 and CDR2 from the germline V gene are KGHDR and SFDVKD. The CDR3 protein is CATSDLFSTDTQYF. For the CDR3, the DNA is TGTGCCACCAGTGATTTGTTCAGCACAGATACGCAGTATTTT.

This sequence joins TRBV29-1 and TRBJ2-2, with D possibly matching TRBD2 (6 bases). Looked up from germline, CDR1 is SQVTM and CDR2 is ANQGSEA. CDR3 length: 16 amino acids. Trimming stripped 8 bases from V and 0 bases from J, with 19 bases between. CDR3 in amino acids: CSPFGAAGPNTGELFF. CDR3 DNA: TGCAGCCCTTTTGGGGCGGCGGGGCCGAACACCGGGGAGCTGTTTTTT.

This chain joins TRBV29-1 and TRBJ2-3, with D tentatively TRBD1 or TRBD2 (5 bases each). The CDR3 runs to 10 residues. Germline assignment: CDR1 SQVTM and CDR2 ANQGSEA. Between the trimmed V and J ends, which lost 7 bases and 6 bases, there was a span of 8 bases. CDR3 protein: CSGGLDTQYF. In DNA form, the CDR3 reads TGCAGCGGGGGGTTGGATACGCAGTATTTT.

Notes on this clonotype: This may be a read error: a much more frequent sequence differs by one nucleotide. The J gene is TRBJ1-2, the V gene TRBV11-1; 8 bases agree with TRBD1. The germline V gene encodes CDR1 SGHAT and CDR2 FQDESV (reference sequence). V was clipped by 2 bases and J by 4 bases; unmatched bases: 12. CDR3 length: 17 residues. CDR3 coding DNA: TGTGCCAGCAGCTTATCCCCCCTGACAGGGGCGGGCTATGGCTACACCTTC. The encoded protein is CASSLSPLTGAGYGYTF.

CDR3 residues: CASSLSSRWLAGIDEQYF. The CDR3 coding sequence is TGTGCCAGCAGCCTTAGTAGCCGATGGCTAGCGGGAATAGACGAGCAGTACTTC. This rearrangement joins TRBV5-8 to TRBJ2-7, with 9 bases aligning to TRBD2. CDR1 SGHTS and CDR2 YDEGEE come from the germline V gene. The CDR3 totals 18 residues. Trimming at V came to 4 bases and at J to 5 bases, leaving 19 bases not matched to a gene. The full variable domain, completed using reference TRBV5-8 and TRBJ2-7, is EAGVTQSPTHLIKTRGQQATLRCSPISGHTSVYWYQQALGLGLQFLLWYDEGEERNRGNFPPRFSGRQFPNYSSELNVNALELEDSALYLCASSLSSRWLAGIDEQYFGPGTRLTVT.

The gene calls are TRBV2 and TRBJ1-6, with 11 bases identical to TRBD1. The CDR3 totals 13 residues. The trim removed 10 bases at V and 8 bases at J, leaving 4 bases unmatched. In germline, CDR1 is SNHLY, CDR2 FYNNEI. CDR3: CATGQGAYSPLHF. The CDR3 region has the DNA TGTGCCACCGGACAGGGGGCCTATTCACCCCTCCACTTT.

This clonotype was found once. The gene calls are TRBV10-3 and TRBJ1-4; a possible D gene is TRBD1 (6 bases). V lost 3 bases and J lost 3, with 14 bases in between. Germline V gives CDR1 ENHRY, CDR2 SYGVKD. CDR3 length equals 16 residues. CDR3 nucleotides: TGTGCCATCAGTGACGGGACCGGGACATCTAATGAAAAACTGTTTTTT. Protein: CAISDGTGTSNEKLFF.

This clonotype has ten or more counts. The V gene is TRBV20-1, the J gene TRBJ1-1, with D possibly being TRBD1 (5 bases). Germline loops: CDR1 DFQATT, CDR2 SNEGSKA (reference sequence). This CDR3 has 14 amino acids. V was shortened by 3 bases and J by 3 bases, with 14 bases between the two germline ends. The chain's CDR3 is CSASPQRGYTEAFF. In DNA form, the CDR3 reads TGCAGTGCTAGCCCACAGAGGGGCTACACTGAAGCTTTCTTT.

With respect to this clonotype: A much larger clone differs by one base, so this may be a read error. The chain links TRBV20-1 to TRBJ1-4; 7 bases fit TRBD1. The V gene's germline CDR1 is DFQATT and CDR2 SNEGSKA (reference sequence). There are 13 residues in the CDR3. Written as DNA, the CDR3 is TGCAGTGCTAGCGGCCAGGGGGATGAAAAACTGCTTTTT. Its translation is CSASGQGDEKLLF.

This clonotype was observed many times. This sequence joins TRBV12-3 or TRBV12-4 and TRBJ2-7; 12 bases agree with TRBD1. V trimming: 3 bases; J trimming: 6 bases; junction bases outside the gene matches: 3. The CDR3 sequence is 14 residues long. The CDR3 is CASSFGDRGLEQYF. CDR3 DNA: TGTGCCAGCAGTTTCGGGGACAGGGGGCTCGAGCAGTACTTC.

Remarks on this clonotype: The CDR3 ends on some other residue instead of the conserved phenylalanine or tryptophan, so this is likely a read error. V and J are TRBV20-1 and TRBJ2-5; 10 bases match TRBD1. Germline V lookup: CDR1 DFQATT, CDR2 SNEGSKA (reference sequence). V was pared by 3 bases and J by 3 bases, with 4 bases of the junction left unmatched. There are 14 residues in the CDR3. CDR3 sequence reads: CSARGGTGEETQYL. The CDR3 DNA is TGCAGTGCTAGGGGTGGGACAGGGGAAGAGACCCAGTACCTC.